The rows below give T cell receptor beta chains drawn from one sample of a study of cytomegalovirus exposure and HLA in healthy donors. The method was immunoSEQ multiplex PCR; TCRdb's version includes in-frame clones alone and lacks a portion of them. The sample lists over 150,000 clones, roughly 76% occurring once. The sample comprised PBMCs. These receptors all stem from a human donor in good health. Both conserved end residues are part of each CDR3. D genes are given only for firm matches. Some rows mark clone size as missing; the rest say once, few, many or name a class of expanded clone.

cdr3_nt cdr3_aa v_call d_call cdr3_length j_call clone_size
TGTGCCAGCAGTAGGTGGGACAGGGAGGGTGGCTACACCTTC CASSRWDREGGYTF TRBV7-2 TRBD1 14 TRBJ1-2 -
TGTGCCAGCAGCCCCACGAGCGGGGAGTATGGCTACACCTTC CASSPTSGEYGYTF TRBV7-2 - 14 TRBJ1-2 -
TGCGCCAGCAACTTACAGGGATCCACCGGGGAGCTGTTTTTT CASNLQGSTGELFF TRBV5-1 - 14 TRBJ2-2 -
TGTGCCAGCACCCCCGTAGCGGGCGAAAGAAGTGAGCAGTTCTTC CASTPVAGERSEQFF TRBV28 TRBD2 15 TRBJ2-1 -
TGTGCCACCAGCACCGAGACCTACGAGCAGTACTTC CATSTETYEQYF TRBV15 - 12 TRBJ2-7 -
TGCGCCAGCAGCCAAGATATGGGCACTAATCAGCCCCAGCATTTT CASSQDMGTNQPQHF TRBV4-1 - 15 TRBJ1-5 -
TGTGCCAGCAGCTTCGGGGTAAGCTCCTGCGAGCAGTACTTC CASSFGVSSCEQYF TRBV5-6 - 14 TRBJ2-7 -
TGTGCCAGCAGCTTAGGGCCGGGAATCACCTACGAGCAGTACTTC CASSLGPGITYEQYF TRBV13 - 15 TRBJ2-7 -
TGTGCCAGCACCAGGAACCCGGCAGATACGCAGTATTTT CASTRNPADTQYF TRBV6-5 - 13 TRBJ2-3 -
TGTGCCAGCAGTGATAGCGACACTGTTCACCGGCAGTACTTC CASSDSDTVHRQYF TRBV2 - 14 TRBJ2-7 -
TGTGCCAGCAGCCAACCCGGGACAGCCGAAAAACTGTTTTTT CASSQPGTAEKLFF TRBV4-2 TRBD1 14 TRBJ1-4 -
TGTGCCAGCAGCATACACCCCGGGACAGGGAACGAAAAACTGTTTTTT CASSIHPGTGNEKLFF TRBV28 TRBD1 16 TRBJ1-4 -
TGTGCCAGTAGTGCTACAGACAGAAATTCACCCCTCCACTTT CASSATDRNSPLHF TRBV19 - 14 TRBJ1-6 -
TGTGCCAGCAAGCAAGGGAGCTCGCGGGACGCTTTCTTT CASKQGSSRDAFF TRBV6-1 - 13 TRBJ1-1 few
TGTGCCAGCAGCTACTTGTACGAGCAGTACTTC CASSYLYEQYF TRBV5-6 - 11 TRBJ2-7 -
TGTGCCAGCAGTCATGACAGGTATATTGAAGCTTTCTTT CASSHDRYIEAFF TRBV6-5 - 13 TRBJ1-1 -
TGTGCCAGCAGCGGGACAAAGCGGGGGAACGAGCAGTACTTC CASSGTKRGNEQYF TRBV2 TRBD2 14 TRBJ2-7 -
TGTGCCAGCAGTTATAACCCGGTGAACACTGAAGCTTTCTTT CASSYNPVNTEAFF TRBV6-6 - 14 TRBJ1-1 -
TGCGCCAGCAGCTCTTGGACTAGCGGAGGGGATGAGACCCAGTACTTC CASSSWTSGGDETQYF TRBV5-1 TRBD2 16 TRBJ2-5 -
TGTGCCAGCAGAAAGGAGCGCCTAGCCAAAAACATTCAGTACTTC CASRKERLAKNIQYF TRBV25-1 - 15 TRBJ2-4 -
TGTGCCAGCAGCCAAGATCATGGAGACGAGCAGTACTTC CASSQDHGDEQYF TRBV4-2 - 13 TRBJ2-7 -
TGTGCCAGCAGCTTAGGTCAGGAGAACACTGAAGCTTTCTTT CASSLGQENTEAFF TRBV11-3 - 14 TRBJ1-1 -
TGTGCCAGCAGCTTAGCGGGCAGGTTGAACACTGAAGCTTTCTTT CASSLAGRLNTEAFF TRBV7-9 - 15 TRBJ1-1 -
TGCGCCAGCAGCTTGGCCACCCCAAGCACCTATGGCTACACCTTC CASSLATPSTYGYTF TRBV5-1 - 15 TRBJ1-2 -
TGTGCCAGCAGACTTTCCAGCGGGGGCACCGGGGAGCTGTTTTTT CASRLSSGGTGELFF TRBV7-2 TRBD2 15 TRBJ2-2 -
TGTGCCAGCATACGGACAGGGGGCGCTTTTTTCGATGAAAAACTGTTTTTT CASIRTGGAFFDEKLFF TRBV2 TRBD1 17 TRBJ1-4 -
TGTGCCAGCAGTTTATACGGGGGTCACGAGCAGTACTTC CASSLYGGHEQYF TRBV27 - 13 TRBJ2-7 -
TGCGCCAGCAGCCAAGGACTAGCGGGGGAGTCTTACGAGCAGTACTTC CASSQGLAGESYEQYF TRBV4-3 TRBD2 16 TRBJ2-7 -